The T cell receptor (beta chain) under discussion was sequenced for a study of molecular identifiers for immune sequencing clone quantification listed by TCRdb under 2018. Regarding the study in general: In a replicate experiment, RNA from roughly 20,000 or 100,000 naive CD8 T cells was split into five aliquots, four of which were sequenced. This methods study used CD8 T cells to benchmark TCR RNA copy counting and molecular-identifier clustering-based TCR repertoire sequencing (MIDCIRS). General findings and caveats noted by the study authors: Modeling estimated about three recovered TCR RNA copies per cell, compared with about 10 by digital PCR, which implies roughly 30% capture efficiency. Identical TCR molecules sharing a barcode could cause highly expanded clone sizes to be underestimated. Even against a background of approximately 1 million naive CD8 T cells, spiked-in Jurkat TCR RNA amounting to a single cell's worth was reported to be detectable. Naive libraries contained spiked-in Jurkat TCR RNA (approximately 10 copies' worth), which is not part of the donor repertoire. When barcode sub-clustering was not used, chimeric consensus sequences inflated TCR diversity, with chimeras reaching as high as 47%. In CMV-specific effector cells, clones with more than 20 RNA copies accounted for over 98% of molecules, whereas in naive cells such clones accounted for under 1%.

In the case of this clonotype: This receptor's antigen is unknown. The junction and the germline gene differ at one end; a read error may be behind it.

Library prep was done by PCR. The listed sequencing device is NextSeq 500. Bulk TCR libraries were made following a previously described method, with the TCR primers given in Table S5. Total RNA was purified with the Qiagen AllPrep DNA/RNA kit. Reads from multiple sequencing runs of the same library were pooled before analysis. In the source study's methods: Reads were retained only if their TCR constant sequence matched exactly, and those retained reads were trimmed to 150 nt and grouped according to their 12-nt molecular barcodes. Reads within each barcode group were sub-clustered using a 15% Levenshtein threshold, and quality-weighted consensus sequences were constructed for each RNA molecule. Non-functional sequences were excluded, and lower-count sequences lying one edit away from another sequence were also excluded. Based on fitting two negative binomial distributions, any barcode sub-cluster with under 20% of the maximum read count was discarded. TCRdb passed the public sequencing reads through fastp at Q25 and MiXCR, retaining productive beta sequences. Records with the same CDR3 protein are collapsed into one entry carrying the most frequent genes and DNA. TCRdb's processing, not the authors' own work, is the source of the V and J calls. For this sample the table gives under 600,000 distinct CDR3 sequences, of which around 23% were detected only once. Roughly 0.79% of the sample belongs to the ten largest clones.

Libraries of naive CD8 T cells were built from around 20,000 to 990,000 sorted cells, with 10%, 30% or 50% of the purified RNA used. Naive CD8 T cells, defined as CD8+CD4-CCR7+CD45RA+, were FACS-sorted into RLT Plus buffer on a BD FACSAria II. Detection sensitivity was tested by spiking Jurkat RNA equal to ten TCR copies' worth into samples containing about 19,000-1,000,000 naive CD8 T cells. Enrichment of CD8 T cells was performed with RosetteSep CD8+ T Cell Enrichment Cocktail and Ficoll-Paque, after which ACK red cell lysis was carried out. According to the germline V gene, CDR1 reads SGHVS and CDR2 reads FQNEAQ. Reading from cysteine to phenylalanine, the CDR3 counts 15 amino acids. Only the CDR3 region is kept as DNA, spanning 45 bases read in frame from base 1.

The V gene is TRBV7-8 and the J gene is TRBJ2-5; TRBD2 fits 7 bases in the junction. The sequencing sample was made of naive CD8+ T cells from blood, with Jurkat cell RNA spiked in. The cell subset or site label here, explained by the study, means: FACS-sorted CD8+CD4-CCR7+CD45RA+ naive T cells. The clonotype originates from a human donor in good health. Some libraries in this study had Jurkat cell RNA spiked in. The CDR3 loop reads CASSLGAGVQETQHF. Read as DNA, the sequence is TGTGCCAGCAGCTTAGGGGCGGGGGTCCAAGAGACCCAGCACTTC.